The entry below gives a single T cell receptor beta chain sequence along with its context. Antigen specificity is unknown. The length of the CDR3 is 20 residues. The sample is drawn from a study of vaccination effects on CD4 cells after COVID-19. Prior to sequencing, the ViraFEST assay stimulated PBMC with viral peptide pools, which expanded the antigen-specific CD4+ T cells. Cultured cells yielded isolated CD4+ T cells after about ten days. It was two doses of either the BNT162b2 or mRNA-1273 vaccine that participants received. Days 3 and 7 were when half the medium was replaced with IL-2 medium. Produced via immunoSEQ multiplex PCR; TCRdb's table is partial and in-frame only. The top ten clones hold about 0.91% of a sample with about 66,000 clones, about 80% of them seen once.

The V and J genes are TRBV12-2 and TRBJ2-6; the table assigns TRBD2, which was not confirmed against the DNA. TRBV12-2 is assigned pseudogene status. Material: CD4+ T cells from PBMCs cultured with HCoV-OC43 spike peptides, obtained after COVID-19 vaccination. Subset of the sample: HCoV-OC43 spike overlapping peptide pool stimulation. This receptor was taken from a human donor who received a COVID-19 vaccine. CDR3 bases: TGTGCAAGTCGCTTAGCGAGACTAGCGGGGGGATACACTGGGGCCAACGTCCTGACTTTC. This sequence encodes CASRLARLAGGYTGANVLTF.